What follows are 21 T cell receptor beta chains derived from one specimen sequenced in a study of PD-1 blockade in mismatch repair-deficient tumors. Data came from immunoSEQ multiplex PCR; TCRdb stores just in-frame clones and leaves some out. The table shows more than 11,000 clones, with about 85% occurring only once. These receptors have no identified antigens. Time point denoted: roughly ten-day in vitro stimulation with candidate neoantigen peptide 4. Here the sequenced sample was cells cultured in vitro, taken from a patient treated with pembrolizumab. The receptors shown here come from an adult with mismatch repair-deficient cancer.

CDR3 DNA sequence: TGTGCCAGTAGTAGGACAGCCTACGAGCAGTACTTC. It translates to CASSRTAYEQYF. The chain recombines TRBV19 with TRBJ2-7; a possible D gene is TRBD1 (6 bases). Germline values: CDR1 LNHDA, CDR2 SQIVND (reference sequence). The CDR3 length is 12 residues. V was cut by 4 bases and J by 2 bases, with 6 bases left in between.

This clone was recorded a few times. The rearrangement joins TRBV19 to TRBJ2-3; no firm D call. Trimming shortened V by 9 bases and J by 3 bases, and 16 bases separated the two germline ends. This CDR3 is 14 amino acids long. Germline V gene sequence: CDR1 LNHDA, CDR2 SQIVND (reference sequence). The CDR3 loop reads CASRSWTDTDTQYF. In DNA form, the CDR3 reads TGTGCCAGCAGATCTTGGACGGATACAGATACGCAGTATTTT.

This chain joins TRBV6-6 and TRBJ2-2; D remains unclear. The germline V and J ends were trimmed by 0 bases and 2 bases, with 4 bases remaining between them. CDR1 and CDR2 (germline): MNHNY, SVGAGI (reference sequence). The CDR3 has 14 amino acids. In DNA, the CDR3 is TGTGCCAGCAGTTACTCGACTAACACCGGGGAGCTGTTTTTT. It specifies CASSYSTNTGELFF.

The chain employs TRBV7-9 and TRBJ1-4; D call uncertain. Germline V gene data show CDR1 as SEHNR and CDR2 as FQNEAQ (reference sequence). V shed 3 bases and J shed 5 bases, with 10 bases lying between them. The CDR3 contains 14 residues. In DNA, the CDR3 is TGTGCCAGCAGCTTGACGGACCCAAATGAAAAACTGTTTTTT. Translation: CASSLTDPNEKLFF.

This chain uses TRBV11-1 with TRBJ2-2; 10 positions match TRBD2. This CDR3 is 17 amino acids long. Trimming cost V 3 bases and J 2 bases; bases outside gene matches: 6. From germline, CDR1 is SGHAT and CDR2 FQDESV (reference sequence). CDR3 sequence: CASSLGSSGRNTGELFF. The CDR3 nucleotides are TGTGCCAGCAGCTTGGGTTCTAGCGGGAGAAACACCGGGGAGCTGTTTTTT.

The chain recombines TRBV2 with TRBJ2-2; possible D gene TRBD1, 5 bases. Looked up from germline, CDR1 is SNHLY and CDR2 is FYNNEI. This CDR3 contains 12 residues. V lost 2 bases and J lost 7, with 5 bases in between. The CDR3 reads CASSEQGGELFF. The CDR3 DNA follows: TGTGCCAGCAGTGAACAGGGCGGGGAGCTGTTTTTT.

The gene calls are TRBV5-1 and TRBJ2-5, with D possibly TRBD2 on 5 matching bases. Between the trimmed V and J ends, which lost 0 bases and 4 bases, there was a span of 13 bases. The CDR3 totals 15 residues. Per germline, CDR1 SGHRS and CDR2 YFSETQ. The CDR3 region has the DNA TGCGCCAGCAGCTTGGTAGTCCTAGCTGGAGAGACCCAGTACTTC. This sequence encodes CASSLVVLAGETQYF.

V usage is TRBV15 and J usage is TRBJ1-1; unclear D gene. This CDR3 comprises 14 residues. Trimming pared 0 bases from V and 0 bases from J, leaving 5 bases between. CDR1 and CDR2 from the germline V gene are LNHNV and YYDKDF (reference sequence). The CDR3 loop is CATSRESVNTEAFF. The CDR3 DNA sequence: TGTGCCACCAGCAGAGAATCGGTGAACACTGAAGCTTTCTTT. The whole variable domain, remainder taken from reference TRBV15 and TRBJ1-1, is DAMVIQNPRYQVTQFGKPVTLSCSQTLNHNVMYWYQQKSSQAPKLLFHYYDKDFNNEADTPDNFQSRRPNTSFCFLDIRSPGLGDTAMYLCATSRESVNTEAFFGQGTRLTVV.

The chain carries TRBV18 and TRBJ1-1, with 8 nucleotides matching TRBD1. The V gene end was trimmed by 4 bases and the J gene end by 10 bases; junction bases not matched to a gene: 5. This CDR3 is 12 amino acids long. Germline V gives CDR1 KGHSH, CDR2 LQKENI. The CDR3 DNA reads TGTGCCAGCTCACGACAGGGGCAAGTAGCTTTCTTT. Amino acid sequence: CASSRQGQVAFF.

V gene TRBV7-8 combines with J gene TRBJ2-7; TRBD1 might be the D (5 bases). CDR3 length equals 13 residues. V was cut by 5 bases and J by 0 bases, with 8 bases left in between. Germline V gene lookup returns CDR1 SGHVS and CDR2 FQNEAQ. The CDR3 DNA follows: TGTGCCAGCAGCCAGGACATCTCCTACGAGCAGTACTTC. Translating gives CASSQDISYEQYF.

This CDR3 is CASSVGGLAGVYEQYF. DNA for the CDR3: TGTGCCAGCAGCGTAGGGGGACTAGCGGGGGTCTACGAGCAGTACTTC. This rearrangement joins TRBV9 to TRBJ2-7; 14 bases fit TRBD2. The CDR3 loop spans 16 amino acids. Germline CDR1 reads SGDLS; CDR2 reads YYNGEE. With 0 bases clipped from V and 3 bases from J, the junction kept 2 bases outside the gene matches.

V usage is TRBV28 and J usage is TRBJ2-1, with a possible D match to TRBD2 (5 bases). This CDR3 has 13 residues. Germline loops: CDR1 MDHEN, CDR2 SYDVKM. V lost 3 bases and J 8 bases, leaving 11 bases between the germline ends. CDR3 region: CASSFRMRDEQFF. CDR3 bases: TGTGCCAGCAGTTTTAGGATGAGGGATGAGCAGTTCTTC.

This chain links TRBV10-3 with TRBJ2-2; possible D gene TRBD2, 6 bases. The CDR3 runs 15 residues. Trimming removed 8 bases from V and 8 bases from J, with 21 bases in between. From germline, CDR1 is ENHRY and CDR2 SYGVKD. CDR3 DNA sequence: TGTGCCATCGCCGAGGAGGGAGGTACAGTGGGGGAGCTGTTTTTT. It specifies CAIAEEGGTVGELFF.

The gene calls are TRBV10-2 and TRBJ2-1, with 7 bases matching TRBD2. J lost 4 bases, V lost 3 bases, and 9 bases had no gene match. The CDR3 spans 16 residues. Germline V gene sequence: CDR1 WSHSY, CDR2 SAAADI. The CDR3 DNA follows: TGCGCCAGCAGTGAATTGGAGCGGGGAACTTACAATGAGCAGTTCTTC. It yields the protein CASSELERGTYNEQFF.

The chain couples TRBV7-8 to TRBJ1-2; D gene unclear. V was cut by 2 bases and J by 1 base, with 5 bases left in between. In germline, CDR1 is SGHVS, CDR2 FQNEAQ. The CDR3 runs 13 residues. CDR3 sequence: CASSLTDNYGYTF. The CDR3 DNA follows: TGTGCCAGCAGCTTAACAGATAACTATGGCTACACCTTC.

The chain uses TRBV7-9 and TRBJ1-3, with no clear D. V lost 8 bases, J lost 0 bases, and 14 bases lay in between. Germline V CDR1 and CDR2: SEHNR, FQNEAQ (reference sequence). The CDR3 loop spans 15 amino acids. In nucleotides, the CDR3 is TGTGCCAGCTATCAAGATCTCTACTCTGGAAACACCATATATTTT. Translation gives CASYQDLYSGNTIYF.

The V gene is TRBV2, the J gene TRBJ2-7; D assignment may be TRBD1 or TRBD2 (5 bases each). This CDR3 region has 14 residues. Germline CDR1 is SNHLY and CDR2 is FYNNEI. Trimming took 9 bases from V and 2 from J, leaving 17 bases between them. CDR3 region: CASARDGGTYEQYF. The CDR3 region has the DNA TGTGCCAGTGCGAGGGACGGTGGGACCTACGAGCAGTACTTC.

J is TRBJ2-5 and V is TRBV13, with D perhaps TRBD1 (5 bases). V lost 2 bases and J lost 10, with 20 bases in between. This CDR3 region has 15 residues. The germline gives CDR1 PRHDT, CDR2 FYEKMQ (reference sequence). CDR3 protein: CASSLSRITTRGQYF. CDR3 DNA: TGTGCCAGCAGCTTAAGCCGGATTACTACAAGGGGCCAGTACTTC.

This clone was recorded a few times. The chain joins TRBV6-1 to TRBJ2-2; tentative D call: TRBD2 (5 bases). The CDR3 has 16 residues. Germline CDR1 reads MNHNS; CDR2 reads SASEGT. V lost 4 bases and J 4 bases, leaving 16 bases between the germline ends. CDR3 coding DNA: TGTGCCAGCAGTGTAGGACTGTCGGGAAGCACCGGGGAGCTGTTTTTT. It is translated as CASSVGLSGSTGELFF.

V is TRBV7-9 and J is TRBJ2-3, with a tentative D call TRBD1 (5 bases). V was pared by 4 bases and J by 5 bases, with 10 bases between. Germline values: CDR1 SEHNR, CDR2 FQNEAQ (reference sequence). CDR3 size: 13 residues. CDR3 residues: CASSSQGVDTQYF. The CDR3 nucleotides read TGTGCCAGCAGCTCCCAGGGTGTAGATACGCAGTATTTT.

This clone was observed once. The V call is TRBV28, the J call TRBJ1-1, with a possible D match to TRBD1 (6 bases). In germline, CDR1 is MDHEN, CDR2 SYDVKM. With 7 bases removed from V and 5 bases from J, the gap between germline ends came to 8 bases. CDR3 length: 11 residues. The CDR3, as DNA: TGTGCCAGCAAAAGGGGGACTGAAGCTTTCTTT. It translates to CASKRGTEAFF.